The clone carrying this T cell receptor beta chain was detected ten times or more. The target antigen is unknown. TCRdb reprocessed the reads via MiXCR and lists one record per CDR3 protein. The profile shows about 230,000 distinct CDR3 sequences, approximately 22% of them singletons. This sample is part of a study of T cell repertoires in cytomegalovirus infection. Whole-study results and caveats: Individuals carrying CMV plus the relevant HLA were identified by cumulative frequency of public TCR beta families. CMV-specific TCR beta clonotypes restricted by HLA-C dominated the ex vivo response.

This receptor was identified in a human donor in good health (CMV status not recorded). Some clones in this sample may be carry-over from other donors' samples. The sequenced material came from CD8+ T cells from PBMCs.

The CDR3 DNA reads TGTGCCAGCAGCTTTCTCTCGGTGTCCACGGGTACTGAAGCTTTCTTT. Encoded protein: CASSFLSVSTGTEAFF. The chain uses TRBV7-9 and TRBJ1-1; D is unclear. V was cut by 3 bases and J by 5 bases, with 19 bases left in between. The V gene's germline CDR1 is SEHNR and CDR2 FQNEAQ (reference sequence). The CDR3 extends over 16 amino acids.